This record looks at one T cell receptor (beta chain) sequence and its context. Germline values: CDR1 SGDLS, CDR2 YYNGEE. This CDR3 is built from 15 residues. Trimming removed 0 bases from V and 5 bases from J, with 12 bases in between. It was CD45RO-negative cells, positively selected for CCR7, that made up naive CD8 cells, with terminally differentiated effector memory CD45RA+ cells excluded. The study enrolled healthy HIV-negative adults without recent acute infections or vaccinations as donors. This entry comes from a study of shared clonotypes between healthy human individuals. The deep-level immunoSEQ assay was used. Genomic DNA of every subset was divided equally among multiple immunoSEQ plates. Original data processing: Because ImmunoSEQ provided only junction sequences with no quality scores, the filtering differed. Clones were read by immunoSEQ multiplex PCR, and TCRdb kept only the in-frame ones, dropping some. The V and J calls and clone size were taken over from that table, and D and trimming were inferred from the DNA. The data contain approximately 810,000 clones, almost 95% of them singletons.

This sequence originates from a man under 40 in good health. The sequencing sample was made of naive CD8+ T cells sorted from blood. The V call is TRBV9, the J call TRBJ2-1, with D perhaps matching TRBD2 (6 bases). The CDR3 DNA sequence: TGTGCCAGCAGCGTAGGGAGGGAAGTAAACAATGAGCAGTTCTTC. This translates into CASSVGREVNNEQFF.